This T cell receptor (beta chain) appears in the sequencing data of a study of a mutant IDH1 vaccine in newly diagnosed glioma. Study background: Treated patients showed a male proportion of about 62%, a female proportion of 37.5%, and a mean age of around 39 years. Before enrollment, the patients had been treated with radiotherapy alone, temozolomide alone, or both together. Most of them had received both. Overall study findings and caveats: There were vaccine-induced immune responses in 90% to 95% of the patients.

Profiling relied on immunoSEQ multiplex PCR, and the TCRdb table lists in-frame clones only, not all of them. Here the sample spans about 28,000 clones, roughly 80% being singletons. The CDR3 totals 14 residues. Per germline, CDR1 SNHLY and CDR2 FYNNEI. V lost 3 bases to trimming and J lost 2 bases, with 10 bases between them. Notes on this clone: As yet, its antigen is unknown.

The time point here: week 23, last vaccination. The investigators gave 300 ug of mutant IDH1 20-mer peptide in each vaccine dose, together with topical imiquimod. The chain joins TRBV2 to TRBJ1-1; perhaps TRBD1 as D (5 bases). This clonotype originated in a woman in her thirties with glioma. The sample here was PBMCs, taken from a glioma patient whose treatment included an IDH1 peptide vaccine. The CDR3 spells CASSEAGPNTEAFF. CDR3 in DNA: TGTGCCAGCAGTGAGGCGGGACCTAACACTGAAGCTTTCTTT. The full variable domain, its missing parts supplied by reference TRBV2 and TRBJ1-1, is EPEVTQTPSHQVTQMGQEVILRCVPISNHLYFYWYRQILGQKVEFLVSFYNNEISEKSEIFDDQFSVERPDGSNFTLKIRSTKLEDSAMYFCASSEAGPNTEAFFGQGTRLTVV.